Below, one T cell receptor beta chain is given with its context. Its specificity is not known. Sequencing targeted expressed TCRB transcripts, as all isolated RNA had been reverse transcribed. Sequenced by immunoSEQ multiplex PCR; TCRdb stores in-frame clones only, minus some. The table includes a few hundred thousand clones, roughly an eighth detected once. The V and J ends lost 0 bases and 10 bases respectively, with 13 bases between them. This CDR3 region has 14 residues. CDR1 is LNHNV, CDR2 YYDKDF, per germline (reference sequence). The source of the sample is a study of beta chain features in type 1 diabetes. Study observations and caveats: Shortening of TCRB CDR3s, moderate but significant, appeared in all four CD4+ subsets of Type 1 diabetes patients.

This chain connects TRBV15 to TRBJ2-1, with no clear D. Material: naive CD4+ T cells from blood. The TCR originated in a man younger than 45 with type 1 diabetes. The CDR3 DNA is TGTGCCACCAGCAGAGATCATTCGACACGGGAGCAGTTCTTC. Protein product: CATSRDHSTREQFF. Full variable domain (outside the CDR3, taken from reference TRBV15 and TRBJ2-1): DAMVIQNPRYQVTQFGKPVTLSCSQTLNHNVMYWYQQKSSQAPKLLFHYYDKDFNNEADTPDNFQSRRPNTSFCFLDIRSPGLGDTAMYLCATSRDHSTREQFFGPGTRLTVL.